Listed below are T cell receptor beta chains from one sample, sequenced in a study of blood T cells in healthy people across ages. TCRdb redid the calling of the 5' RACE reads with MiXCR, one entry per CDR3 protein. Counted here are about 640,000 distinct CDR3 sequences, about 54% occurring once; the ten biggest clones make up around 37%. Input material: blood. These receptor sequences come from a man aged 60 to 75 in good health. CDR3s include the opening cysteine and the closing phenylalanine or tryptophan. A D gene is named only where the DNA matches it firmly. Clone size appears in some rows only: once, few, many, or a class for an expanded clone.

v_call	clone_size	d_call	j_call	cdr3_aa	cdr3_nt
TRBV20-1	-	TRBD1	TRBJ2-5	CSARGTGGIQETQYF	TGCAGTGCTAGAGGGACAGGGGGAATTCAAGAGACCCAGTACTTC
TRBV20-1	-	-	TRBJ1-1	CSARPGTTNTEAFF	TGCAGTGCTCGACCCGGGACAACGAACACTGAAGCTTTCTTT
TRBV15	-	TRBD1	TRBJ2-7	CATSRTGGYEQYF	TGTGCCACCAGCCGGACAGGCGGCTACGAGCAGTACTTC
TRBV5-6	many	-	TRBJ2-1	CASSSPITETKQFF	TGTGCCAGCAGCAGTCCGATTACAGAGACTAAGCAGTTCTTC
TRBV5-1	-	TRBD1	TRBJ2-7	CASSLTGTAHEQYF	TGCGCCAGCAGCTTAACCGGGACAGCCCACGAGCAGTACTTC
TRBV6-5	-	-	TRBJ1-1	CASRPWRGTPNTEAFF	TGTGCCAGCAGGCCATGGAGAGGGACACCGAACACTGAAGCTTTCTTT
TRBV10-3	-	-	TRBJ2-3	CAISVGQGTDTQYF	TGTGCCATCAGTGTGGGGCAGGGGACAGATACGCAGTATTTT
TRBV20-1	-	TRBD1	TRBJ1-6	CSALTGWDSPLHF	TGCAGTGCGCTGACAGGGTGGGATTCACCCCTCCACTTT
TRBV5-4	few	TRBD1	TRBJ1-2	CASSLGGRGPDGYTF	TGTGCCAGCAGCTTGGGGGGCAGGGGGCCCGATGGCTACACCTTC
TRBV12-3/TRBV12-4	-	-	TRBJ2-5	CASSLGRGANRRETQYF	TGTGCCAGCAGTTTAGGTCGGGGAGCAAACAGGAGGGAGACCCAGTACTTC
TRBV29-1	-	TRBD1	TRBJ1-5	CSVRDRGDQPQHF	TGCAGCGTAAGGGACAGGGGTGACCAGCCCCAGCATTTT
TRBV12-3/TRBV12-4	few	-	TRBJ1-4	CASSPTEPTNEKLFF	TGTGCCAGCAGCCCTACAGAACCAACTAATGAAAAACTGTTTTTT
TRBV20-1	-	-	TRBJ2-3	CSASRDGTDTQYF	TGCAGTGCTAGCCGGGACGGCACAGATACGCAGTATTTT
TRBV11-2	few	-	TRBJ2-5	CASSRRGVGYQETQYF	TGTGCCAGCAGCCGCCGAGGGGTAGGGTACCAAGAGACCCAGTACTTC
TRBV25-1	-	TRBD2	TRBJ2-1	CASTRTGTSGAGQFF	TGTGCCAGCACCCGAACCGGGACTAGCGGGGCGGGGCAGTTCTTC
TRBV7-2	few	-	TRBJ2-7	CASSRSPSGVYEQYF	TGTGCCAGCAGCCGTTCCCCTTCAGGAGTGTACGAGCAGTACTTC
TRBV6-6	-	-	TRBJ2-5	CASSYSFPVRETQYF	TGTGCCAGCAGTTACTCGTTTCCGGTGCGGGAGACCCAGTACTTC
TRBV6-5	-	TRBD2	TRBJ2-1	CASTPGGSSYNEQFF	TGTGCCAGCACCCCGGGGGGGAGCTCCTACAATGAGCAGTTCTTC
TRBV29-1	-	TRBD1	TRBJ1-2	CSVPPGQGVSNYGYTF	TGCAGCGTCCCGCCGGGACAGGGTGTTTCTAACTATGGCTACACCTTC
TRBV20-1	-	-	TRBJ2-7	CSARVTEYYEQYF	TGCAGTGCTAGAGTTACAGAGTACTACGAGCAGTACTTC